This T cell receptor (beta chain) originates from a study of molecular identifiers for immune sequencing clone quantification (dated 2018 in TCRdb). For the wider study: For a replicate experiment, RNA from roughly 20,000 or 100,000 naive CD8 T cells was divided into five aliquots, and four of the five aliquots were sequenced. The study was a methods study using CD8 T cells to benchmark molecular-identifier clustering-based TCR repertoire sequencing (MIDCIRS) and TCR RNA copy counting.

This clonotype appeared many times. Its antigen is currently not known. No quality values exist for individual bases; no much larger clone is one base distant. The trim is 5 bases for V and 4 bases for J, with a gap of 15 bases between the germline ends. The germline V gene gives CDR1 as SNHLY and CDR2 as FYNNEI. Inclusive of the bounding cysteine and phenylalanine, the CDR3 is 15 residues long. Of the read, only the CDR3 DNA is kept; its 45 bases are in frame from base 1. Libraries of naive CD8 T cells were generated from approximately 20,000 to 1,000,000 sorted cells, with 10%, 30% or 50% of the purified RNA used. On a BD FACSAria II, naive CD8 T cells were FACS-sorted as CD8+CD4-CCR7+CD45RA+ and collected into RLT Plus buffer. Around 10 TCR copies' worth of Jurkat RNA were spiked into roughly 19,000-1,000,000 naive CD8 T cell samples to test detection sensitivity. CD8 T cells were enriched using RosetteSep CD8+ T Cell Enrichment Cocktail and Ficoll-Paque, and the enriched cells then underwent ACK red cell lysis.

The receptor library was made with PCR. TCRdb lists the instrument as Illumina HiSeq 4000. Bulk TCR libraries were generated as previously described, with the TCR primers listed in Table S5 used. Purification of total RNA was performed with the Qiagen AllPrep DNA/RNA kit. Before analysis, reads from multiple sequencing runs of one library were combined. For the original study's pipeline: Reads were retained only if an exact TCR constant sequence was present, and the retained reads were trimmed to 150 nt and grouped according to their 12-nt molecular barcodes. Reads inside each barcode group were sub-clustered using a 15% Levenshtein threshold, and a quality-weighted consensus sequence was constructed for each RNA molecule. Non-functional sequences were discarded, and so were lower-count sequences lying one edit away from another sequence. Based on a fit of two negative binomial distributions, barcode sub-clusters having less than 20% of the maximum read count were discarded. TCRdb reprocessing: public reads trimmed at Q25 with fastp, clones called with MiXCR, in-frame beta chains kept. Here each entry gathers all rows of one CDR3 protein and keeps the most common genes and DNA. V and J calls and clone size were set by TCRdb, not the authors. The sample table shows about 640,000 distinct CDR3 sequences, and about 20% are seen once. 0.75% to 0.95% of the sample is taken by the ten largest.

General conclusions and limits of the study: Approximately 3.3 recovered TCR RNA copies per cell were obtained by modeling, versus around 10 by digital PCR, implying a capture efficiency of about 30%. Highly expanded clone sizes could be underestimated if identical TCR molecules share a barcode. Spiked-in Jurkat TCR RNA equivalent to a single cell was reported to be detectable even among one million naive CD8 T cells. Without barcode sub-clustering, chimeric consensus sequences inflated TCR diversity; chimeras reached as high as 47%. Spiked-in Jurkat TCR RNA (approximately 9 copies' worth), which is not part of the donor repertoire, was contained in the naive libraries. Clones above 20 RNA copies held over 99% of molecules in CMV-specific effector cells but under 1% in naive cells.

In this chain, TRBV2 is recombined with TRBJ1-3, and perhaps TRBD1 as D gene, on 6 matching bases. Sequencing was carried out using naive CD8+ T cells from blood, with Jurkat cell RNA spiked in. The sample's cell subset or site label is to be understood as: FACS-sorted CD8+CD4-CCR7+CD45RA+ naive T cells. The TCR was taken from a human donor in good health. Some libraries in this study had Jurkat cell RNA spiked in. CDR3 region: CASSTTSGVGNTIYF. DNA sequence: TGTGCCAGCAGTACCACTTCAGGGGTCGGAAACACCATATATTTT. Outside the CDR3, residues come from the reference TRBV2 and TRBJ1-3 proteins, so the full variable domain is: EPEVTQTPSHQVTQMGQEVILRCVPISNHLYFYWYRQILGQKVEFLVSFYNNEISEKSEIFDDQFSVERPDGSNFTLKIRSTKLEDSAMYFCASSTTSGVGNTIYFGEGSWLTVV.